This TCR beta chain stems from a study of identical twins. V trimming: 5 bases; J trimming: 0 bases; junction bases outside the gene matches: 6. From germline, CDR1 is DFQATT and CDR2 SNEGSKA (reference sequence). CDR3 length equals 14 residues. It was template switching that added a universal primer site, and there were unique molecular identifiers on the cDNA. TCRdb reanalysed the 5' RACE reads using MiXCR and keeps one entry per CDR3 protein. The repertoire holds about 790,000 distinct CDR3 sequences, with around a sixth as singletons. These data were also reused for a study on T cells expressing NK-cell markers. That study adds: HCMV serostatus: most of the eight sequenced donors positive, one negative.

The sequenced material came from PBMCs. The chain combines TRBV20-1 with TRBJ2-5, with 7 bases aligning to TRBD1. The origin of this receptor is a woman under 30 in good health. CDR3 DNA: TGCAGTGCTTTGGGGACAGAATACCAAGAGACCCAGTACTTC. Residues: CSALGTEYQETQYF.